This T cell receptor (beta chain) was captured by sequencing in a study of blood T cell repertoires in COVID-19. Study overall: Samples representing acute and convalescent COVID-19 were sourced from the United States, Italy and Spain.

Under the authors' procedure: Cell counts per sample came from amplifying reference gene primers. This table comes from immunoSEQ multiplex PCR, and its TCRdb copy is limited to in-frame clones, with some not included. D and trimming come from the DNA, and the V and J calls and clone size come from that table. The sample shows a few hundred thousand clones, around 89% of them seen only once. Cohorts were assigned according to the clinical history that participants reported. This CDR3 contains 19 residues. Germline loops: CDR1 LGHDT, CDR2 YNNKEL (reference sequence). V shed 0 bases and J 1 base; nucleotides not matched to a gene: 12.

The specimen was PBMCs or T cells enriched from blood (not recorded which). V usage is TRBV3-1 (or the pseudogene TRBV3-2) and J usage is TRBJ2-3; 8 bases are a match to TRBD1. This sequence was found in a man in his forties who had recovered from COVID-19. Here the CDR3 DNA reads TGTGCCAGCAGCCAAGATCCCACAGGGGGGTCGGTGGGCACAGATACGCAGTATTTT. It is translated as CASSQDPTGGSVGTDTQYF.